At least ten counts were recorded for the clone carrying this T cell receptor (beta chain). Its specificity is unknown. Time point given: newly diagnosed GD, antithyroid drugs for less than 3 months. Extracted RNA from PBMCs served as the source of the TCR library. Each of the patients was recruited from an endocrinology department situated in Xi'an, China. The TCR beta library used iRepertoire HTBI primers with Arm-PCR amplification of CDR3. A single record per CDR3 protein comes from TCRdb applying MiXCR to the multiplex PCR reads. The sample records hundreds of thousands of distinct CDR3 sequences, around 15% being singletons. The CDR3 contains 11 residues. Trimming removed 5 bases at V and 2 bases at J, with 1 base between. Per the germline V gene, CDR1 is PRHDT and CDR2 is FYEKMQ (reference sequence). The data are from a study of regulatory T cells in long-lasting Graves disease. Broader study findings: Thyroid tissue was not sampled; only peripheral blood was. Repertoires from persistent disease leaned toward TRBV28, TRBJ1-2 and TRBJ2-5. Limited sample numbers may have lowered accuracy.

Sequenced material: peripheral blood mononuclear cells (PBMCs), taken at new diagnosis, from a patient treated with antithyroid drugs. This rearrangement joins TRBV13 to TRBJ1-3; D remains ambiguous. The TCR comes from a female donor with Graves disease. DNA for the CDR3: TGTGCCAGCAGCACTGGAAACACCATATATTTT. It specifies CASSTGNTIYF.